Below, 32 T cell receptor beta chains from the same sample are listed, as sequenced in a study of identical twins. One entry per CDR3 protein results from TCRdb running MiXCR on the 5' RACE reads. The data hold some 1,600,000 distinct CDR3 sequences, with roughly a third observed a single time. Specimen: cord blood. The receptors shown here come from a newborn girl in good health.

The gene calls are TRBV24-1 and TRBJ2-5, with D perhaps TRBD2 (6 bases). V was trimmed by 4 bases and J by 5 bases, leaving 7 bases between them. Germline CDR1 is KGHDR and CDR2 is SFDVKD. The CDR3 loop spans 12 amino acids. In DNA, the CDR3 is TGTGCCACCAGTGAGGAGGGGGAGACCCAGTACTTC. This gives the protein CATSEEGETQYF.

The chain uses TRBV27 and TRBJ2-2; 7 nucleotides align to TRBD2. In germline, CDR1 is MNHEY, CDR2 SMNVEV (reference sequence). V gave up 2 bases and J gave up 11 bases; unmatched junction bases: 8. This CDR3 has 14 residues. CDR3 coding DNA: TGTGCCAGCAGTTTAAGCCTCGGGACTACCGAGCTGTTTTTT. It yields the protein CASSLSLGTTELFF.

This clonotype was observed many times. CDR3: CSVVGGPTEAFF. Written as DNA, the CDR3 is TGCAGCGTTGTCGGGGGGCCCACTGAAGCTTTCTTT. The chain joins TRBV29-1 to TRBJ1-1, with D perhaps TRBD1 (6 bases). Trimming removed 4 bases from V and 4 bases from J, with 10 bases in between. CDR1 and CDR2 from the germline V gene are SQVTM and ANQGSEA. This CDR3 has 12 amino acids.

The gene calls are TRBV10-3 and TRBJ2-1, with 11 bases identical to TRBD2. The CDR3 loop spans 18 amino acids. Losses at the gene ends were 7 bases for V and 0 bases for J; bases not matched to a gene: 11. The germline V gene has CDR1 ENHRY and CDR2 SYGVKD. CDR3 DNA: TGTGCCATCACCCCGGGACTAGCGGCCTTAAGCTCCTACAATGAGCAGTTCTTC. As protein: CAITPGLAALSSYNEQFF.

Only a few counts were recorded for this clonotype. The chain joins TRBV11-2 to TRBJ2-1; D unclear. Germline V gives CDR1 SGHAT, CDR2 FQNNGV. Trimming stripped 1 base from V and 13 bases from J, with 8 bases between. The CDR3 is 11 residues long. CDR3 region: CASSLGETQFF. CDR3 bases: TGTGCCAGCAGCTTAGGCGAGACCCAGTTCTTC.

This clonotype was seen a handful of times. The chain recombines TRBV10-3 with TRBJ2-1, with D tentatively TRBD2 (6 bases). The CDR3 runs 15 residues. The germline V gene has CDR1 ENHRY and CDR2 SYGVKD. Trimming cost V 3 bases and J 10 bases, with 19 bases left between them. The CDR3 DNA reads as TGTGCCATCAGTGAACAGACTAGGGGTAGGGGAGAGCAGTTCTTC. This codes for CAISEQTRGRGEQFF.

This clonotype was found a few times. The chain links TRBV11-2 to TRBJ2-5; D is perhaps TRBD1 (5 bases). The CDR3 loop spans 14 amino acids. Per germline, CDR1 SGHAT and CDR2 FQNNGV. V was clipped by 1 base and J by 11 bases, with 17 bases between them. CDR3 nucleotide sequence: TGTGCCAGCAGCTTAGGGGGTAGGGGCAATGAGCAGTACTTC. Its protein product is CASSLGGRGNEQYF.

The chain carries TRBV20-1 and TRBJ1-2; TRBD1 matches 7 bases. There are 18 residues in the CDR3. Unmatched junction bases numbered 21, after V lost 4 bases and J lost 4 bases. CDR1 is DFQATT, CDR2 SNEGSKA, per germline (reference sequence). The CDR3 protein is CSATEPPGGALIGYGYTF. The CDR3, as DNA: TGCAGTGCTACCGAACCTCCAGGGGGGGCATTAATTGGCTATGGCTACACCTTC.

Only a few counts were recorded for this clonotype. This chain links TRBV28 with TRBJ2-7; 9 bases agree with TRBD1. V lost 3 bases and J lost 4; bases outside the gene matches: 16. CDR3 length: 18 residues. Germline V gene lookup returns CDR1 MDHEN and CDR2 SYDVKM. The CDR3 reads CASSFYLVPGQGRYEQYF. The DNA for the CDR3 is TGTGCCAGCAGTTTTTATTTAGTCCCGGGACAGGGACGATACGAGCAGTACTTC.

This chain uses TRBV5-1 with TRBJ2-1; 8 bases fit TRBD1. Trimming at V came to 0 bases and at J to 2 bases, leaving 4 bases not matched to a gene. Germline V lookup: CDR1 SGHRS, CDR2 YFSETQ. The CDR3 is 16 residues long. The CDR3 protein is CASSLGTGSTYNEQFF. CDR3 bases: TGCGCCAGCAGCTTGGGGACAGGGTCTACCTACAATGAGCAGTTCTTC.

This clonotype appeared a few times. The CDR3 DNA is TGTGCCAGCAGTCGGCGACACCGCTCCTACGAGCAGTACTTC. Translated, it gives CASSRRHRSYEQYF. This chain joins TRBV28 and TRBJ2-7; D call uncertain. V was shortened by 5 bases and J by 0 bases, with 11 bases between the two germline ends. CDR1 and CDR2 from the germline V gene are MDHEN and SYDVKM. This CDR3 has 14 amino acids.

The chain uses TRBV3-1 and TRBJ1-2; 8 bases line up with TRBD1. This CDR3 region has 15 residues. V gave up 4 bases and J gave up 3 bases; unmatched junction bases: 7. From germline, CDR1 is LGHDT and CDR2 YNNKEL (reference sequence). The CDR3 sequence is CASSPDREIYYGYTF. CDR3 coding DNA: TGTGCCAGCAGCCCGGACAGGGAAATTTACTATGGCTACACCTTC. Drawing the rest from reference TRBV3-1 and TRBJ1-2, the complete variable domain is DTAVSQTPKYLVTQMGNDKSIKCEQNLGHDTMYWYKQDSKKFLKIMFSYNNKELIINETVPNRFSPKSPDKAHLNLHINSLELGDSAVYFCASSPDREIYYGYTFGSGTRLTVV.

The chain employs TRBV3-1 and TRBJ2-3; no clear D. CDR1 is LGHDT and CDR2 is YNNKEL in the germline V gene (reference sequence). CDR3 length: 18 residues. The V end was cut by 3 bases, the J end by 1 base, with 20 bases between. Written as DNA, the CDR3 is TGTGCCAGCAGCCATATAAAAGACTTCACCATGGGCACAGATACGCAGTATTTT. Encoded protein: CASSHIKDFTMGTDTQYF.

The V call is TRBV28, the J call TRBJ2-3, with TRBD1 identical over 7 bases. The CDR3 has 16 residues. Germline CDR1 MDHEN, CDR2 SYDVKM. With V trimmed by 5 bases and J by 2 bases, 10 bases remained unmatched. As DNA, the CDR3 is TGTGCCAGCAGTGCGACCGGGACAGCTTCCACAGATACGCAGTATTTT. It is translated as CASSATGTASTDTQYF.

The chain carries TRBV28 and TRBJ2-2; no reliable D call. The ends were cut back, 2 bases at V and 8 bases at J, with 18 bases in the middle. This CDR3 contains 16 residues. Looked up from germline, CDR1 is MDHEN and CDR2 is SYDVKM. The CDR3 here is CASSLGRSSVPGELFF. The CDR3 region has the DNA TGTGCCAGCAGTTTAGGGCGGAGCTCGGTTCCAGGGGAGCTGTTTTTT. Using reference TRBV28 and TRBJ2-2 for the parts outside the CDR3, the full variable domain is DVKVTQSSRYLVKRTGEKVFLECVQDMDHENMFWYRQDPGLGLRLIYFSYDVKMKEKGDIPEGYSVSREKKERFSLILESASTNQTSMYLCASSLGRSSVPGELFFGEGSRLTVL.

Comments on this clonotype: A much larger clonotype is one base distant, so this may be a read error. CDR3 amino acids: CSVDTSGTYNEQFF. The CDR3 bases are TGCAGCGTCGATACTAGTGGCACCTACAATGAGCAGTTCTTC. V is TRBV29-1 and J is TRBJ2-1; D possibly corresponds to TRBD2 (5 bases). CDR1 and CDR2 (germline): SQVTM, ANQGSEA. The germline V and J ends were trimmed by 6 bases and 2 bases, with 14 bases remaining between them. This CDR3 contains 14 residues.

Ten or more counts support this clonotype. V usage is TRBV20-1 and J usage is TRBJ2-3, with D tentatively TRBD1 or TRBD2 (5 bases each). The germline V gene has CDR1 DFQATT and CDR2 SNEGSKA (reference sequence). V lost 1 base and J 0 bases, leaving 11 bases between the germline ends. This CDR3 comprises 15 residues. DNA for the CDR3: TGCAGTGCTAGAGTTGGGGGTACTAGCACAGATACGCAGTATTTT. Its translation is CSARVGGTSTDTQYF.

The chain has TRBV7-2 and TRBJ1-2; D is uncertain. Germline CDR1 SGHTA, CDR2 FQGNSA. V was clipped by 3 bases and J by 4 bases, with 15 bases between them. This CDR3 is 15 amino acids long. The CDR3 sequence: CASSFRRIPGYGYTF. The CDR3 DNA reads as TGTGCCAGCAGCTTTCGTAGGATTCCCGGCTATGGCTACACCTTC.

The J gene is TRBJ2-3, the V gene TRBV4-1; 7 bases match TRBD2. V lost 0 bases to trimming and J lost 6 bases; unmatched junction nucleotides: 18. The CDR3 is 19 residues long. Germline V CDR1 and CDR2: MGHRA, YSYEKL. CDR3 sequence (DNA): TGCGCCAGCAGCCAAGATCGACACGGGGGGTCCAGGATTTTGGATACGCAGTATTTT. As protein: CASSQDRHGGSRILDTQYF.

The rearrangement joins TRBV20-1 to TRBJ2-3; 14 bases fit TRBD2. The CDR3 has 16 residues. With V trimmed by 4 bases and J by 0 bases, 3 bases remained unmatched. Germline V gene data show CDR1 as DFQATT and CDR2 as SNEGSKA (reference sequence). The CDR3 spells CSAKGTSGGSTDTQYF. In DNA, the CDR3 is TGCAGTGCTAAAGGGACTAGCGGGGGTAGCACAGATACGCAGTATTTT.

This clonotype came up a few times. CDR3 nucleotides: TGTGCCAGCAGCTTGAATCAGATTAGCAATCAGCCCCAGCATTTT. It specifies CASSLNQISNQPQHF. The genes are TRBV5-6 and TRBJ1-5; D is unresolved. This CDR3 has 15 residues. The germline CDR1 and CDR2 sequences are SGHDT and YYEEEE. The V end lost 1 base, the J end lost 0 bases, and 8 bases lay between the germline ends.

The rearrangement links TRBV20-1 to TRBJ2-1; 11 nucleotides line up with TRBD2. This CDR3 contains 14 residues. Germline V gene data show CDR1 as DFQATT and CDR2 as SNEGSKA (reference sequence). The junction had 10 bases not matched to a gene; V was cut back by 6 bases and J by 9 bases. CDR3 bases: TGCAGTGCCCAGGGACTAGCGGTAATGTTTGAGCAGTTCTTC. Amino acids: CSAQGLAVMFEQFF.

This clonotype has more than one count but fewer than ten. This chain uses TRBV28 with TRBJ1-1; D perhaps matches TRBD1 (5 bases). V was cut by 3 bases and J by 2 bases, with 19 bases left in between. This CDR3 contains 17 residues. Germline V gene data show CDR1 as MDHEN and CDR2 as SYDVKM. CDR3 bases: TGTGCCAGCAGTTTGGCGCTACTCTTAGGACAAAACACTGAAGCTTTCTTT. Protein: CASSLALLLGQNTEAFF.

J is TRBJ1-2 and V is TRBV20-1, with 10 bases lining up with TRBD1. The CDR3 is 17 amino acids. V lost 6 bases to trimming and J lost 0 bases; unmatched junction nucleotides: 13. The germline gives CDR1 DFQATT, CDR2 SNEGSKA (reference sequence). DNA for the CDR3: TGCAGTGCCCCCCGATGGGACAGGGGAGGCCCTAACTATGGCTACACCTTC. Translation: CSAPRWDRGGPNYGYTF.

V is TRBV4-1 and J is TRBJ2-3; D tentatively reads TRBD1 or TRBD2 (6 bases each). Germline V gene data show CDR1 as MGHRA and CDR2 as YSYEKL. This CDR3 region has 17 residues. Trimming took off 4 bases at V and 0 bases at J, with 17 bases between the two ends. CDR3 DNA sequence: TGCGCCAGCAGCCTCACCCTCGGGGGCCACAGCACAGATACGCAGTATTTT. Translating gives CASSLTLGGHSTDTQYF.

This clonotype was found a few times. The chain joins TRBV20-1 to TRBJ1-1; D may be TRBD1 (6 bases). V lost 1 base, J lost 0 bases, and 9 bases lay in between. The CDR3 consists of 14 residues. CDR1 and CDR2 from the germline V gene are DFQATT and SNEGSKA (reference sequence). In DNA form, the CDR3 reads TGCAGTGCTAGAGGGGGACATCTGAACACTGAAGCTTTCTTT. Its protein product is CSARGGHLNTEAFF.

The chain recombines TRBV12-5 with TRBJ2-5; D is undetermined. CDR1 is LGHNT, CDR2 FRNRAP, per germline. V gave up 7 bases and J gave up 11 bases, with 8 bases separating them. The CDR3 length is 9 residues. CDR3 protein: CASVHRQYF. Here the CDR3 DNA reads TGTGCTAGTGTTCACCGGCAGTACTTC.

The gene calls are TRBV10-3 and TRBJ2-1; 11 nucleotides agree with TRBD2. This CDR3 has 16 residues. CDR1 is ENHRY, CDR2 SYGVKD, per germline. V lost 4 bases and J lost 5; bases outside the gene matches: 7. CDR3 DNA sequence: TGTGCCATCAGTGGGACTAGCGGGCCCACCCACAATGAGCAGTTCTTC. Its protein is CAISGTSGPTHNEQFF.

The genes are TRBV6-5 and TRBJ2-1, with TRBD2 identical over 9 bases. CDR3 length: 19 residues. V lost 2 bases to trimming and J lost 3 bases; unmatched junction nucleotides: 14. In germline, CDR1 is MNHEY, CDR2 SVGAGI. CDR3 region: CASSYAERALAGSYNEQFF. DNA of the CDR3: TGTGCCAGCAGTTACGCTGAGAGGGCCCTAGCGGGAAGCTACAATGAGCAGTTCTTC.

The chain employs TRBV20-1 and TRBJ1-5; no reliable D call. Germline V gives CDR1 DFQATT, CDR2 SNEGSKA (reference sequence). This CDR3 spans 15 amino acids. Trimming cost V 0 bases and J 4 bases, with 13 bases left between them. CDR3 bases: TGCAGTGCTAGAGATATTTACGTGGCAAATCAGCCCCAGCATTTT. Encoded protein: CSARDIYVANQPQHF.

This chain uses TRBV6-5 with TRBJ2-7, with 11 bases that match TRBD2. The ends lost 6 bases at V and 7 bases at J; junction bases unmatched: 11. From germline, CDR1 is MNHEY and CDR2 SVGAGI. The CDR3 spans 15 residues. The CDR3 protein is CASSLVVAGGVEQYF. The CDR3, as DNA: TGTGCCAGCAGCCTCGTAGTAGCGGGAGGGGTTGAGCAGTACTTC.

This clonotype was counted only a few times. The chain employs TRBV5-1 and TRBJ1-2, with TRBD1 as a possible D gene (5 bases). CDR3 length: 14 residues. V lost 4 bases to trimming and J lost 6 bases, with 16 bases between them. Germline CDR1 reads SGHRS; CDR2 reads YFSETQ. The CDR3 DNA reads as TGCGCCAGCAGCAAGGACATAGGGATCGATGGCTACACCTTC. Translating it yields CASSKDIGIDGYTF.